This record concerns one T cell receptor beta chain sequence. The table came from immunoSEQ multiplex PCR; TCRdb's copy has only in-frame clones and leaves some out. The sample lists 310,000 or so clones; nearly 90% were seen once. CDR1 is MNHEY, CDR2 SMNVEV, per germline (reference sequence). Trimming cost V 5 bases and J 11 bases, with 18 bases left between them. The CDR3 extends over 13 amino acids. These data come from a study of blood T cell repertoires in COVID-19. Cohorts were determined from participant-reported clinical history. This TCR was sampled from a woman under 30 with acute COVID-19. Sequenced sample: PBMCs or T cells enriched from blood (not recorded which). This rearrangement joins TRBV27 to TRBJ1-1; possibly TRBD1 for D (5 bases). The CDR3 DNA is TGTGCCAGCAGTCGTCGACAAGGGAGGGACGCTTTCTTT. It is translated as CASSRRQGRDAFF.